This TCR beta chain is drawn from a study of blood T cells in healthy people across ages (dated by TCRdb to about 2015). For the study in its entirety: In model experiments, template switching captured about one uniquely barcoded TCR beta cDNA molecule for every two T cells. The study measured age-related changes in TCR beta repertoire diversity using deep sequencing normalized with unique cDNA molecular identifiers. The donors were split into four age groups: young (average 16 years), middle-aged (more than 35), aged (approximately 60) and long-lived (roughly 80). To avoid experimental bias, donors of different ages were spread randomly across the sequencing lanes. The study analyzed two additional independent replicas of 1 million unique cDNA reads from the same blood draw for two donors, one aged 18 to 29 and one aged 80 or older. Overall study results and their limits: A strong correlation was found between observed TCR beta diversity and the percentage of naive T cells measured by flow cytometry. Compared with the aged group, the long-lived group had more naive CD4+ T cells, fewer expanded clones and increased TCR diversity, a pattern suggesting age selection. Conclusive comparison of naive and antigen-experienced compartments was prevented by the profiling of bulk unsorted PBMCs. Total diversity estimates from one million sequenced T cells were considered lower bounds and underestimates. As age increased, observed TCR beta diversity per million T cells dropped in a roughly linear way, and a significant reduction was already evident by age 40. Because donor CMV infection status was unknown, age-related changes in expanded clonotypes were potentially confounded.

This clonotype came up a few times. The clone's antigen remains unknown. This sequence may be a read error, since a much larger clone differs from it by one base. The method was 5' RACE. These reads were obtained on an Illumina HiSeq 2500. The second PCR ran for roughly 6 to 11 cycles and used a J-beta primer mix along with a sample-barcoded 5' primer. Each TCR beta cDNA molecule received a unique molecular identifier from a template-switch 5' adaptor carrying 12 random nucleotides. Each sample yielded at least 3 million CDR3-containing paired-end reads. All of the RNA was converted into first-strand cDNA using the Mint cDNA synthesis kit, with a TRBC-specific oligonucleotide serving as the primer. After uracil-DNA glycosylase treatment, a first 18-cycle PCR used universal primers M1SS and BC2_uni_R on all cDNA. As for how the authors treated the data: Normalization of each sample was performed by random selection of 1 million high-quality reads, each carrying a distinct molecular identifier. Instead of being binned into consensus sequences, reads that shared molecular identifiers were thrown out. MiTCR, with a Q25 quality threshold and the strictest error-elimination algorithm, was used for CDR3 identification, clonotype clustering and error correction. A nonparametric unseen species model with Euler transformation was used to estimate a lower bound on total TCR beta diversity. In-frame beta chains were kept once TCRdb had trimmed the public reads at Q25 with fastp and called clones with MiXCR. Every distinct CDR3 protein forms one entry, paired with its most common genes and DNA. TCRdb's processing, not the study's, gives the V and J calls here. The sample table holds 600,000 or so distinct CDR3 sequences, of which less than 35% were seen once. 15% to 18% of the sample goes to the ten largest clones.

Systemically healthy Caucasian individuals from Russia, 39 in total and aged about 6 to 95 years, were included as donors. Each donor gave 8 to 10 milliliters of peripheral blood, drawn into EDTA-treated Vacutainer tubes. Ficoll-Paque density-gradient centrifugation was used to isolate PBMCs, with at least 6.5 million per sample. Total RNA was extracted from PBMCs with Trizol reagent, with at least 6 micrograms obtained per sample. For every donor, an aliquot of PBMCs went through flow cytometry to measure the percentages of naive CD45RAhigh/CD27high T cells. The CDR3 has 16 amino acids, counting the end cysteine and phenylalanine. CDR3 DNA is the only sequence kept; it has 48 bases, read in frame from the first base. After removal of 3 bases from V and 7 bases from J, the junction retains 10 bases not matched to a gene. Sequences MGHRA (CDR1) and YSYEKL (CDR2) are obtained from the germline V gene.

The sample taken for sequencing was blood. Here the chain combines TRBV4-1 and TRBJ2-7; 12 nucleotides in the junction match TRBD1. This sequence originates from a woman older than 75 in good health. CDR3 region: CASSQTGTGGVYEQYF. Read as DNA, the sequence is TGCGCCAGCAGCCAGACCGGGACAGGGGGCGTCTATGAGCAGTACTTC.